This T cell receptor beta chain appears in the sequencing data of a study of blood T cell repertoires in COVID-19. Background on the study: Collection of acute and convalescent COVID-19 samples took place in the United States, Italy and Spain.

Assay used: immunoSEQ multiplex PCR; TCRdb lists only in-frame clones, some missing. Of under 85,000 clones detected, around 86% appear once; the ten largest clones hold roughly 12%. Germline-derived CDR1 and CDR2 are MDHEN and SYDVKM. The CDR3 consists of 16 residues. V shed 3 bases and J 3 bases; nucleotides not matched to a gene: 6. This TCR was recovered from a human donor in a cohort sampled during active COVID-19. The sequenced sample was peripheral blood. The chain is built from TRBV28 and TRBJ2-3; 10 nucleotides match TRBD2. CDR3 residues: CASSFLAGEETDTQYF. CDR3 nucleotides: TGTGCCAGCAGTTTTCTAGCGGGGGAGGAAACAGATACGCAGTATTTT.